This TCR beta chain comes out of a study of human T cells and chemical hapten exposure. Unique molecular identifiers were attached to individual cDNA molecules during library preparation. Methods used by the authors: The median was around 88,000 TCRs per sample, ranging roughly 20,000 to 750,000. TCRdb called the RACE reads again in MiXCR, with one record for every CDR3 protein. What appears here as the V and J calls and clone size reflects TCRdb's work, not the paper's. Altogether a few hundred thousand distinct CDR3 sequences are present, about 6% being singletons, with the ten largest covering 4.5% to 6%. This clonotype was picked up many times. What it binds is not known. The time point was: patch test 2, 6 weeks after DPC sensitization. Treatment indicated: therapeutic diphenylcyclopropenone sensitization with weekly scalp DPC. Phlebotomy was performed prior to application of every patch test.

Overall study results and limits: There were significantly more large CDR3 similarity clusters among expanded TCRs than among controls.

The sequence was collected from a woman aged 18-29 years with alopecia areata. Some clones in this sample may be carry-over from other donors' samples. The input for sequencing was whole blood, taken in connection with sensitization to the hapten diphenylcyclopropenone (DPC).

The CDR3 is CASSRTGDAGNTIYF. Written as DNA, the CDR3 is TGTGCCAGCAGCCGGACAGGGGACGCTGGAAACACCATATATTTT. This chain connects TRBV6-5 to TRBJ1-3; the match to TRBD1 covers 9 bases. The CDR3 has 15 residues. After removal of 6 bases from V and 2 bases from J, the junction contained 5 bases not matched to a gene. The germline CDR1 and CDR2 sequences are MNHEY and SVGAGI.